This TCR beta chain comes out of a study of cytomegalovirus exposure and HLA in healthy donors. The J segment lost 8 bases and the V segment lost 5 bases, leaving 11 bases of the junction unmatched. The CDR3 sequence is 15 residues long. Germline V gene lookup returns CDR1 ENHRY and CDR2 SYGVKD. With 60 Vbeta and 13 Jbeta primers, the PCR was carried out. This table comes from immunoSEQ multiplex PCR, and its TCRdb copy is limited to in-frame clones, with some not included. The sample lists approximately 240,000 clones; roughly 82% were seen once. Study outcomes and limitations: In a later analysis, at a false discovery rate of 0.05, 16,951 TCR beta sequences matched HLA alleles. Being productive about 90% or about 30% of the time was typical of most TCR beta V segments in an earlier analysis. TCR association rates varied by HLA locus in a later analysis, with DRB1 highest and HLA-C lowest. The later analysis indicated that the majority of CMV-associated TCR beta chains appeared HLA-restricted.

A remark on this clone: What it binds is unknown.

This chain links TRBV10-3 with TRBJ2-1; 8 bases are a match to TRBD2. Input material: PBMCs. The TCR sequence derives from a woman in her forties in good health and CMV-seropositive. CDR3 bases: TGTGCCATCAGTACCGGGACTAGGGGCGTGGATGAGCAGTTCTTC. Its translation: CAISTGTRGVDEQFF.